The clone carrying this T cell receptor (beta chain) appeared many times. Amplification yielded TCR beta CDR3 regions, with RNA transcripts as the source. The HTBI primer set was used in a first-round RT-PCR of the TCR CDR3. TCRdb fed the multiplex PCR reads into MiXCR, producing one record per CDR3 protein. The profile shows about 540,000 distinct CDR3 sequences, about half of them singletons. Exclusion of a patient resulted from uncontrolled infection, other autoimmune disease, pregnancy or lactation. This sample is part of a study of T cells in Graves' hyperthyroidism and ophthalmopathy. The V end was cut by 1 base, the J end by 1 base, with 4 bases between. The germline CDR1 and CDR2 sequences are MGHRA and YSYEKL. This CDR3 comprises 13 residues.

Material: peripheral blood or thyroid tissue (not recorded which). J is TRBJ1-1 and V is TRBV4-1; D is ambiguous. This TCR derives from a woman in her late teens or twenties with Graves' hyperthyroidism. CDR3: CASSQATNTEAFF. The DNA of the CDR3 is TGCGCCAGCAGCCAAGCTACGAACACTGAAGCTTTCTTT.